These 10 T cell receptor beta chains were all obtained from the same sample, sequenced in a study of T cells expressing NK-cell markers. Reprocessing the 5' RACE reads, TCRdb reports a single entry for every CDR3 protein and omits DNA. The ten top clones account for approximately 18%, within a sample of roughly 150,000 distinct CDR3 sequences. The sample taken for sequencing was blood T cells: a sorted CD56 or NKG2C T cell subset, CD4+ or CD8+ T cells, or bulk PBMC T cells (not recorded which). The receptors come from a woman between 18 and 70 years old in good health.

The chain employs TRBV12-3 or TRBV12-4 and TRBJ1-1. This CDR3 has 13 residues. The CDR3 sequence: CASRVSRTGEAFF.

The rearrangement uses TRBV28 and TRBJ2-1. This CDR3 has 11 amino acids. CDR1 is MDHEN, CDR2 SYDVKM, per germline. CDR3 in amino acids: CASSLAVEQFF.

V gene TRBV5-1 combines with J gene TRBJ1-5. Germline CDR1 is SGHRS and CDR2 is YFSETQ. This CDR3 is built from 16 residues. The CDR3 loop reads CASSSTIRFSNQPQHF.

The J gene is TRBJ2-7, the V gene TRBV5-1; TCRdb outputs TRBD1, but without DNA this stays unchecked. The CDR3 sequence is 15 residues long. Germline CDR1 SGHRS, CDR2 YFSETQ. The CDR3 region is CASSDFAGGVYEQYF.

V is TRBV27 and J is TRBJ2-6. This CDR3 has 17 amino acids. Germline-derived CDR1 and CDR2 are MNHEY and SMNVEV (reference sequence). CDR3 protein: CASSLVPGGAGANVLTF.

The gene calls are TRBV7-9 and TRBJ2-5; TCRdb picks TRBD1, but there is no DNA to check that call. The germline gives CDR1 SEHNR, CDR2 FQNEAQ (reference sequence). The CDR3 length is 12 residues. This CDR3 reads CASSSLGGTQYF.

The chain uses TRBV20-1 and TRBJ1-5; as DNA is missing, the TRBD1 call by TCRdb cannot be tested. In germline, CDR1 is DFQATT, CDR2 SNEGSKA (reference sequence). The CDR3 covers 15 residues. The CDR3 here is CSANGRGVNNQPQHF.

The genes are TRBV20-1 and TRBJ2-7; TCRdb's assignment of TRBD2 cannot be checked, as there is no DNA. This CDR3 is built from 19 residues. Looked up from germline, CDR1 is DFQATT and CDR2 is SNEGSKA (reference sequence). The CDR3 protein is CSASLPGRTSGRALTSQYF.

The genes are TRBV3-1 and TRBJ2-1; the D gene TCRdb calls, TRBD2, cannot be checked with no DNA. This CDR3 comprises 14 residues. Germline V CDR1 and CDR2: LGHDT, YNNKEL (reference sequence). This CDR3 reads CASSPLAGVNEQFF.

The J gene is TRBJ2-7, the V gene TRBV25-1; TCRdb proposes TRBD2, but this gene call is untestable without DNA. This CDR3 is 14 amino acids long. From germline, CDR1 is MGHDK and CDR2 SYGVNS. The CDR3 protein is CASSVAGSDYEQYF.